Each of the 23 T cell receptor beta chains below was sequenced from the same sample in a study of T cell repertoires in cytomegalovirus infection. MiXCR, run by TCRdb on the reads, gives a single entry per CDR3 protein. The sample records about 490,000 distinct CDR3 sequences, 16% being singletons. The specimen sequenced was CD8+ T cells from PBMCs. The receptors originated from a human donor in good health (CMV status not recorded). Some clones in this sample may be carry-over from other donors' samples.

V is TRBV6-5 and J is TRBJ1-5, with 9 bases aligning to TRBD1. V lost 6 bases and J lost 7; bases outside the gene matches: 10. CDR1 and CDR2 from the germline V gene are MNHEY and SVGAGI. This CDR3 has 15 residues. CDR3 DNA sequence: TGTGCCAGCAGCGACCTGACAGGGGGTGGGCAGCCCCAGCATTTT. This translates into CASSDLTGGGQPQHF.

This chain joins TRBV20-1 and TRBJ2-4; D possibly matches TRBD1 or TRBD2 (5 bases each). This CDR3 has 16 amino acids. CDR1 and CDR2 (germline): DFQATT, SNEGSKA (reference sequence). The V end was cut by 1 base, the J end by 8 bases, with 21 bases between. CDR3: CSARGQRRLDGHIQYF. The CDR3 bases are TGCAGTGCTAGAGGACAGCGGCGGCTGGACGGTCACATTCAGTACTTC.

This clonotype was detected ten times or more. This chain links TRBV12-3 or TRBV12-4 with TRBJ1-1; 7 nucleotides line up with TRBD1. The CDR3 is 15 residues long. V lost 2 bases and J lost 7; bases outside the gene matches: 10. The CDR3 is CASSLSAGGPNEAFF. The CDR3, as DNA: TGTGCCAGCAGTTTAAGTGCAGGGGGACCTAATGAAGCTTTCTTT.

This clonotype was seen at least ten times. The chain has TRBV7-8 and TRBJ1-4; 7 bases are shared with TRBD1. V trimming: 10 bases; J trimming: 8 bases; junction bases outside the gene matches: 4. The CDR3 is 11 amino acids. Germline values: CDR1 SGHVS, CDR2 FQNEAQ. This CDR3 reads CAITQGEKLFF. Here the CDR3 DNA reads TGTGCCATTACACAGGGGGAAAAACTGTTTTTT.

V and J are TRBV6-6 and TRBJ2-2; 9 positions match TRBD1. The CDR3 is 16 residues long. The ends lost 0 bases at V and 5 bases at J; junction bases unmatched: 4. Germline-derived CDR1 and CDR2 are MNHNY and SVGAGI (reference sequence). The CDR3: CASSYSTGQGTGELFF. CDR3 sequence (DNA): TGTGCCAGCAGTTACTCGACCGGACAGGGGACCGGGGAGCTGTTTTTT.

This clonotype occurred many times. This rearrangement joins TRBV6-5 to TRBJ2-2; D may correspond to TRBD1 or TRBD2 (5 bases each). CDR1 is MNHEY and CDR2 is SVGAGI in the germline V gene. CDR3 size: 16 residues. With 0 bases removed from V and 5 bases from J, the gap between germline ends came to 13 bases. Written as DNA, the CDR3 is TGTGCCAGCAGTTACTCGAGAGGGGAGATAACCGGGGAGCTGTTTTTT. This sequence encodes CASSYSRGEITGELFF.

This clonotype was recorded at least ten times. The chain uses TRBV7-7 and TRBJ2-3, with 14 bases matching TRBD2. CDR1 is SSHAT and CDR2 is FNYEAQ in the germline V gene (reference sequence). The CDR3 has 16 residues. V gave up 4 bases and J gave up 6 bases; unmatched junction bases: 6. The CDR3 region has the DNA TGTGCCAGCAGCTCCCGACTAGCGGGGGGGCTGGATACGCAGTATTTT. Its protein product is CASSSRLAGGLDTQYF.

The chain couples TRBV19 to TRBJ1-5; perhaps TRBD1 as D (5 bases). V dropped 3 bases and J dropped 6 bases, with 12 bases sitting between them. The length of the CDR3 is 14 residues. Germline CDR1 and CDR2: LNHDA and SQIVND (reference sequence). In DNA, the CDR3 is TGTGCCAGTAGTATTTGGTCAGGGATTCAGCCCCAGCATTTT. Encoded protein: CASSIWSGIQPQHF.

This clonotype was detected ten times or more. Compared with germline, one end of the junction differs, possibly owing to a read error. V gene TRBV7-7 combines with J gene TRBJ2-1, with TRBD1 matching over 7 bases. The CDR3 is 13 amino acids. Germline-derived CDR1 and CDR2 are SSHAT and FNYEAQ (reference sequence). CDR3 sequence (DNA): TGTGCTAGCAGCTTAGCAGGGGACAGTGAGCAGTTCTTC. The encoded protein is CASSLAGDSEQFF.

This clonotype has more than one count but fewer than ten. The chain recombines TRBV5-6 with TRBJ1-4, with 8 bases aligning to TRBD1. The V gene end was trimmed by 4 bases and the J gene end by 12 bases; junction bases not matched to a gene: 20. CDR1 is SGHDT and CDR2 is YYEEEE in the germline V gene. CDR3 size: 17 residues. The CDR3 DNA follows: TGTGCCAGCAGCAGGTGGACAGGGAGGATTCTTTTTGTGGAACTGTTTTTT. Protein sequence: CASSRWTGRILFVELFF.

This clonotype has at least ten counts. V gene TRBV11-2 combines with J gene TRBJ1-2; 10 positions agree with TRBD1. Germline CDR1 is SGHAT and CDR2 is FQNNGV. This CDR3 has 14 residues. Trimming removed 4 bases from V and 5 bases from J; junction bases left unmatched: 4. The CDR3 DNA sequence: TGTGCCAGCAGCTCAGGGACAGGGGATTATGGCTACACCTTC. Encoded protein: CASSSGTGDYGYTF.

This clonotype was recorded many times. The chain employs TRBV14 and TRBJ1-6, with no clear D. CDR1 and CDR2 (germline): SGHDN, FVKESK. Trimming took 1 base from V and 8 from J, leaving 15 bases between them. CDR3 length: 16 amino acids. The CDR3 DNA is TGTGCCAGCAGCCAAGGAAAGGGCCGAATGCATTCACCCCTCCACTTT. It is translated as CASSQGKGRMHSPLHF.

This clonotype showed up many times. V is TRBV27 and J is TRBJ2-3; possible D gene TRBD2, 6 bases. The V gene lost 2 bases and the J gene lost 4 bases, with 13 bases spanning the gap. The CDR3 is made up of 15 amino acids. Germline V gene lookup returns CDR1 MNHEY and CDR2 SMNVEV (reference sequence). The CDR3 DNA reads TGTGCCAGCAGTTTACGGGGGAGATTTTCAGATACGCAGTATTTT. It specifies CASSLRGRFSDTQYF.

The J gene is TRBJ2-1, the V gene TRBV30; D unclear. Germline values: CDR1 GTSNPN, CDR2 SVGIG (reference sequence). The CDR3 totals 12 residues. The V end lost 4 bases, the J end lost 16 bases, and 20 bases lay between the germline ends. CDR3 nucleotides: TGTGCCTGGATAGACAATGAGCACCTCCTCTTCTTC. It is translated as CAWIDNEHLLFF.

This clonotype has a handful of counts. The rearrangement joins TRBV7-9 to TRBJ1-1; TRBD1 matches 7 bases. Germline V gives CDR1 SEHNR, CDR2 FQNEAQ (reference sequence). The CDR3 is 12 amino acids. V shed 5 bases, J shed 10 bases, and the junction held 7 bases outside the gene matches. The CDR3 is CASSDRQGSAFF. For the CDR3, the DNA is TGTGCCAGCAGCGACCGACAGGGATCAGCTTTCTTT. Based on the CDR3 plus reference TRBV7-9 and TRBJ1-1, the full variable domain is DTGVSQNPRHKITKRGQNVTFRCDPISEHNRLYWYRQTLGQGPEFLTYFQNEAQLEKSRLLSDRFSAERPKGSFSTLEIQRTEQGDSAMYLCASSDRQGSAFFGQGTRLTVV.

The chain has TRBV7-2 and TRBJ1-1; a possible D gene is TRBD1 (6 bases). This CDR3 has 16 amino acids. Germline CDR1 SGHTA, CDR2 FQGNSA. V lost 6 bases to trimming and J lost 3 bases, with 20 bases between them. CDR3 nucleotides: TGTGCCAGCAGGACCCGGTACAGGGAAGGTTACACTGAAGCTTTCTTT. As protein: CASRTRYREGYTEAFF.

The chain uses TRBV7-4 and TRBJ2-5, with 10 bases that match TRBD2. The trim removed 5 bases at V and 0 bases at J, leaving 6 bases unmatched. Germline assignment: CDR1 SGHVT and CDR2 SQSDAQ. The CDR3 consists of 16 residues. CDR3 residues: CASSVNSGGNQETQYF. The CDR3 DNA is TGTGCCAGCAGCGTCAATAGCGGGGGGAACCAAGAGACCCAGTACTTC.

V is TRBV2 and J is TRBJ1-4; a possible D gene is TRBD1 (5 bases). Germline-derived CDR1 and CDR2 are SNHLY and FYNNEI. Trimming left V 2 bases short and J 8 bases short, with 18 bases between. The CDR3 spans 16 residues. The CDR3 DNA is TGTGCCAGCAGTGAAAGTCCAAAAAAGGGGCGCGAAAAACTGTTTTTT. Its translation is CASSESPKKGREKLFF.

Of note for this clonotype: A read error may be the cause here, since a much bigger clone is one base away. The J gene is TRBJ2-7, the V gene TRBV25-1, with 8 bases matching TRBD1. The CDR3 is 14 amino acids. V gave up 5 bases and J gave up 4 bases; unmatched junction bases: 7. The V gene's germline CDR1 is MGHDK and CDR2 SYGVNS. CDR3 bases: TGTGCCAGCAGTACCAGGACAGGGCAGTACGAGCAGTACTTC. This translates into CASSTRTGQYEQYF.

There are a few counts of this clonotype. The V and J genes are TRBV27 and TRBJ2-7; 7 bases map to TRBD1. V shed 5 bases, J shed 3 bases, and the junction held 7 bases outside the gene matches. There are 14 residues in the CDR3. Germline CDR1 reads MNHEY; CDR2 reads SMNVEV (reference sequence). CDR3 bases: TGTGCCAGCAGTATAAACCGGGACAGCTACGAGCAGTACTTC. Its protein product is CASSINRDSYEQYF.

The chain links TRBV20-1 to TRBJ2-1; weak D call: TRBD2 (6 bases). The CDR3 has 17 amino acids. Germline loops: CDR1 DFQATT, CDR2 SNEGSKA (reference sequence). V lost 0 bases and J 0 bases, leaving 15 bases between the germline ends. This CDR3 reads CSARDPDSGSSYNEQFF. The CDR3 DNA follows: TGCAGTGCTAGAGATCCGGATAGCGGAAGCTCCTACAATGAGCAGTTCTTC.

This clonotype was counted many times. This chain links TRBV6-1 with TRBJ1-1; D is unresolved. The germline V gene encodes CDR1 MNHNS and CDR2 SASEGT. The CDR3 is 14 amino acids. V was clipped by 6 bases and J by 6 bases, with 17 bases between them. The CDR3: CASRDFLRGAEAFF. The CDR3 DNA reads TGTGCCAGCAGAGATTTTCTTCGTGGCGCTGAAGCTTTCTTT.

In its sample, this clonotype was seen a few times. This chain uses TRBV20-1 with TRBJ2-1; D is undetermined. V lost 0 bases, J lost 6 bases, and 12 bases lay in between. This CDR3 comprises 14 residues. From germline, CDR1 is DFQATT and CDR2 SNEGSKA (reference sequence). CDR3 amino acids: CSARDGVWGNEQFF. In DNA form, the CDR3 reads TGCAGTGCTAGAGATGGGGTCTGGGGCAATGAGCAGTTCTTC.